This T cell receptor beta chain came from a study of tumor-infiltrating lymphocytes in primary liver carcinoma. Whole-study results and caveats: It was tumor-adjacent and tumor-blood pairs that overlapped less than tumor region pairs did.

Starting material for RNA and DNA co-extraction consisted of 20-30 mg of unsorted bulk tissue. CDR3 size: 15 residues. Per germline, CDR1 MNHEY and CDR2 SVGAGI. A word on this clonotype: Its antigen is not known. The conserved phenylalanine or tryptophan normally closing the CDR3 is absent here, so this likely arose from a read error.

Total RNA (around 510 ng) served as template for TCR beta cDNA synthesis primed by a constant-region primer. TCR beta libraries came from three nested multiplex PCR rounds using slightly modified ARM-PCR. Primers for the first two PCR rounds were TRBV1-TRBV30 forward primers and a C-beta reverse primer (10 cycles per round). In TCRdb, the multiplex PCR reads were re-called with MiXCR into one record per CDR3 protein. The sample has about 120,000 distinct CDR3 sequences, around 70% seen once. The sequence derives from an older woman with primary liver carcinoma and hepatitis B virus infection. This rearrangement joins TRBV6-5 to TRBJ1-4, with 7 bases matching TRBD1. The sequencing input was tumor-adjacent normal liver tissue. In DNA form, the CDR3 reads TGTGCCAGCAGTCACTCCGCGACAGGGAGGGTAAAACTGTTTTCT. This sequence encodes CASSHSATGRVKLFS.